Below, 28 T cell receptor beta chains from the same sample are listed, as sequenced in a study of shared clonotypes between healthy human individuals. The data were produced by immunoSEQ multiplex PCR, yet TCRdb's version contains in-frame clones alone and is incomplete. This table holds about 2.3 million clones, approximately 93% found once. The sequencing input was naive CD4+ T cells from PBMCs. Indicated subset: CD45RA+ positively selected. The receptor source for this set is a man aged 18 to 35 in good health. Some clones in this sample may be carry-over from other donors' samples.

This chain links TRBV18 with TRBJ2-7, with TRBD1 as a possible D gene (6 bases). The CDR3 totals 14 residues. Trimming took 6 bases from V and 3 from J, leaving 15 bases between them. From germline, CDR1 is KGHSH and CDR2 LQKENI. CDR3 residues: CASSLNPGDYEQYF. CDR3 DNA sequence: TGTGCCAGCTCCCTCAACCCAGGGGACTACGAGCAGTACTTC.

The V and J genes are TRBV28 and TRBJ1-4; no clear D gene. From germline, CDR1 is MDHEN and CDR2 SYDVKM. The CDR3 has 15 residues. Between the trimmed V and J ends, which lost 2 bases and 0 bases, there was a span of 7 bases. CDR3 sequence: CASSLSQATNEKLFF. CDR3 bases: TGTGCCAGCAGTTTAAGCCAGGCAACTAATGAAAAACTGTTTTTT.

The chain has TRBV6-1 and TRBJ2-7, with 8 bases fitting TRBD1. In germline, CDR1 is MNHNS, CDR2 SASEGT. CDR3 length: 15 amino acids. Losses at the gene ends were 6 bases for V and 0 bases for J; bases not matched to a gene: 7. The CDR3 nucleotides read TGTGCCAGCAGCGCCGGGACAGGCCTCTCCTACGAGCAGTACTTC. It encodes CASSAGTGLSYEQYF.

V usage is TRBV28 and J usage is TRBJ2-1; 8 bases are shared with TRBD2. The CDR3 totals 13 residues. The V gene's germline CDR1 is MDHEN and CDR2 SYDVKM. Unmatched junction bases numbered 4, after V lost 6 bases and J lost 6 bases. CDR3 in DNA: TGTGCCAGCAGGGGACTAGATTTCAATGAGCAGTTCTTC. This gives the protein CASRGLDFNEQFF. The full variable domain, completed using reference TRBV28 and TRBJ2-1, is DVKVTQSSRYLVKRTGEKVFLECVQDMDHENMFWYRQDPGLGLRLIYFSYDVKMKEKGDIPEGYSVSREKKERFSLILESASTNQTSMYLCASRGLDFNEQFFGPGTRLTVL.

The gene calls are TRBV28 and TRBJ1-2, with D possibly matching TRBD1 (6 bases). Germline loops: CDR1 MDHEN, CDR2 SYDVKM. V was trimmed by 5 bases and J by 2 bases, leaving 15 bases between them. This CDR3 has 15 amino acids. CDR3 in DNA: TGTGCCAGCAGTACCCCTCAAGGGGGGAACTATGGCTACACCTTC. Encoded protein: CASSTPQGGNYGYTF.

This clone was counted between two and nine times. This chain uses TRBV2 with TRBJ1-1; TRBD1 aligns across 8 bases. With 11 bases clipped from V and 4 bases from J, the junction kept 12 bases outside the gene matches. This CDR3 has 14 residues. Germline V gene sequence: CDR1 SNHLY, CDR2 FYNNEI. The CDR3 DNA reads TGTGCCGGGGTCCAGGGGGCGGACGCCACTGAAGCTTTCTTT. Translating gives CAGVQGADATEAFF.

The chain has TRBV4-3 and TRBJ2-5; D uncertain. V was pared by 0 bases and J by 5 bases, with 10 bases between. This CDR3 spans 14 amino acids. The V gene's germline CDR1 is LGHNA and CDR2 YSLEER. The CDR3 protein is CASSQDRAVETQYF. Written as DNA, the CDR3 is TGCGCCAGCAGCCAAGATCGGGCGGTGGAGACCCAGTACTTC.

The chain recombines TRBV27 with TRBJ2-7; either TRBD1 or TRBD2 may supply D (5 bases each). Trimming stripped 3 bases from V and 7 bases from J, with 22 bases between. Germline CDR1 MNHEY, CDR2 SMNVEV (reference sequence). CDR3 size: 16 residues. The DNA for the CDR3 is TGTGCCAGCAGTTTCGTGGGTCCCGGGGATTCAGGGGAGCAGTACTTC. Residues: CASSFVGPGDSGEQYF.

V usage is TRBV5-1 and J usage is TRBJ2-2; D unclear. This CDR3 region has 14 residues. Germline CDR1 is SGHRS and CDR2 is YFSETQ. V was cut by 5 bases and J by 6 bases, with 14 bases left in between. The CDR3 loop reads CASREDSASGELFF. The CDR3 region has the DNA TGCGCCAGCAGGGAAGACTCTGCGTCCGGGGAGCTGTTTTTT.

The chain couples TRBV19 to TRBJ2-6; D ambiguous. The germline gives CDR1 LNHDA, CDR2 SQIVND (reference sequence). The CDR3 has 17 amino acids. Trimming pared 9 bases from V and 0 bases from J, leaving 18 bases between. The CDR3 is CASTSGYQSSGANVLTF. The DNA for the CDR3 is TGTGCCAGCACCTCGGGCTATCAGAGCTCTGGGGCCAACGTCCTGACTTTC.

This chain links TRBV5-1 with TRBJ2-3; D not certain. The CDR3 runs to 13 residues. Trimming left V 3 bases short and J 2 bases short, with 7 bases between. Germline CDR1 and CDR2: SGHRS and YFSETQ. The CDR3 protein is CASSSSITDTQYF. The CDR3 bases are TGCGCCAGCAGCTCGAGTATCACAGATACGCAGTATTTT.

This chain links TRBV7-9 with TRBJ2-7, with D perhaps matching TRBD1 (6 bases). The germline gives CDR1 SEHNR, CDR2 FQNEAQ (reference sequence). This CDR3 is 15 amino acids long. The V end was cut by 2 bases, the J end by 4 bases, with 15 bases between. In nucleotides, the CDR3 is TGTGCCAGCAGCTTAACGGCAGGGGTCGCGTACGAGCAGTACTTC. This codes for CASSLTAGVAYEQYF.

V usage is TRBV28 and J usage is TRBJ1-5, with unresolved D. V was cut by 10 bases and J by 1 base, with 14 bases left in between. CDR3 length equals 14 residues. Germline CDR1 MDHEN, CDR2 SYDVKM. The CDR3 DNA reads as TGTGCCATTTCGCGGGGTGTCAGCAATCAGCCCCAGCATTTT. Translation gives CAISRGVSNQPQHF.

A word on this clone: This specimen includes other DNA sequences encoding the same CDR3. The chain is built from TRBV11-3 and TRBJ2-5, with D maybe TRBD1 (6 bases). Germline assignment: CDR1 SGHNT and CDR2 YENEEA. CDR3 length equals 13 residues. The ends were cut back, 5 bases at V and 5 bases at J, with 12 bases in the middle. The CDR3 coding sequence is TGTGCCAGCAGCCCAGCTGGGGGCGAGACCCAGTACTTC. This encodes CASSPAGGETQYF.

This sequence joins TRBV9 and TRBJ2-1, with 10 bases lining up with TRBD2. V dropped 0 bases and J dropped 1; count of bases not matched to a gene: 4. Germline V CDR1 and CDR2: SGDLS, YYNGEE. This CDR3 has 17 residues. The CDR3 is CASSVVSGRASYNEQFF. The CDR3, as DNA: TGTGCCAGCAGCGTAGTCAGCGGGAGGGCATCCTACAATGAGCAGTTCTTC.

This chain uses TRBV7-9 with TRBJ1-1; 9 bases match TRBD1. Germline CDR1 and CDR2: SEHNR and FQNEAQ (reference sequence). The V gene end was trimmed by 1 base and the J gene end by 9 bases; junction bases not matched to a gene: 9. The CDR3 spans 15 residues. The CDR3 DNA follows: TGTGCCAGCAGCTTAGGTAGCGGACAGGGGAAGAAAGCTTTCTTT. Protein sequence: CASSLGSGQGKKAFF.

V and J are TRBV2 and TRBJ1-5; D possibly corresponds to TRBD1 (5 bases). Trimming removed 5 bases from V and 6 bases from J, with 11 bases in between. The V gene's germline CDR1 is SNHLY and CDR2 FYNNEI. The CDR3 spans 13 residues. The CDR3 is CASSSDQGQPQHF. In DNA form, the CDR3 reads TGTGCCAGCAGTTCGGACCAGGGTCAGCCCCAGCATTTT.

V is TRBV6-6 and J is TRBJ2-3; D remains ambiguous. This CDR3 contains 14 residues. Per the germline V gene, CDR1 is MNHNY and CDR2 is SVGAGI (reference sequence). V was cut by 4 bases and J by 3 bases, with 11 bases left in between. CDR3 DNA: TGTGCCAGCAGTTTAGGTAGGGTGACAGATACGCAGTATTTT. This sequence encodes CASSLGRVTDTQYF.

The gene calls are TRBV18 and TRBJ2-7; possible D gene TRBD1, 6 bases. CDR3 length: 12 residues. Germline assignment: CDR1 KGHSH and CDR2 LQKENI. Between the trimmed V and J ends, which lost 4 bases and 6 bases, there was a span of 10 bases. The CDR3 region has the DNA TGTGCCAGCTCACGGGACACTCTCGAGCAGTACTTC. Translating gives CASSRDTLEQYF.

The V call is TRBV19, the J call TRBJ1-4; unclear D gene. The CDR3 has 15 residues. From germline, CDR1 is LNHDA and CDR2 SQIVND (reference sequence). Trimming cost V 1 base and J 4 bases, with 10 bases left between them. This CDR3 is CASSIAGILNEKLFF. CDR3 DNA: TGTGCCAGTAGTATAGCCGGGATACTTAATGAAAAACTGTTTTTT.

About this clone: Other DNA sequences from this sample encode an identical CDR3 as well. J is TRBJ2-5 and V is TRBV7-9; D might be TRBD1 (5 bases). CDR1 and CDR2 (germline): SEHNR, FQNEAQ (reference sequence). With 1 base removed from V and 5 bases from J, the gap between germline ends came to 8 bases. CDR3 length: 13 amino acids. Here the CDR3 reads CASSLGQGETQYF. CDR3 nucleotide sequence: TGTGCCAGCAGCTTAGGGCAGGGCGAGACCCAGTACTTC.

This clone has only one observation. The sample contains more than one DNA sequence encoding this CDR3. The rearrangement links TRBV2 to TRBJ1-2; D is perhaps TRBD1 (5 bases). Per the germline V gene, CDR1 is SNHLY and CDR2 is FYNNEI. The germline V and J ends were trimmed by 1 base and 4 bases, with 7 bases remaining between them. The length of the CDR3 is 13 residues. CDR3 sequence (DNA): TGTGCCAGCAGTGAAGGGGGCGGCTATGGCTACACCTTC. This codes for CASSEGGGYGYTF. The whole variable domain, remainder taken from reference TRBV2 and TRBJ1-2, is EPEVTQTPSHQVTQMGQEVILRCVPISNHLYFYWYRQILGQKVEFLVSFYNNEISEKSEIFDDQFSVERPDGSNFTLKIRSTKLEDSAMYFCASSEGGGYGYTFGSGTRLTVV.

The chain carries TRBV5-6 and TRBJ2-5; D possibly corresponds to TRBD2 (5 bases). Trimming stripped 0 bases from V and 5 bases from J, with 14 bases between. This CDR3 spans 15 amino acids. Germline V gene data show CDR1 as SGHDT and CDR2 as YYEEEE. The CDR3 here is CASSLGQTRGETQYF. The CDR3 DNA is TGTGCCAGCAGCTTGGGGCAGACAAGAGGGGAGACCCAGTACTTC.

The CDR3, as DNA: TGTGCCAGCAGCGTGGACCCAGGGACCCCTTACTATGGCTACACCTTC. Translation gives CASSVDPGTPYYGYTF. The chain is built from TRBV9 and TRBJ1-2; D perhaps matches TRBD1 (5 bases). Trimming took 2 bases from V and 3 from J, leaving 17 bases between them. Germline loops: CDR1 SGDLS, CDR2 YYNGEE. CDR3 length: 16 amino acids.

The rearrangement uses TRBV18 and TRBJ2-2; D is perhaps TRBD1 (5 bases). Germline assignment: CDR1 KGHSH and CDR2 LQKENI. This CDR3 comprises 16 residues. Trimming cost V 4 bases and J 0 bases, with 12 bases left between them. The DNA for the CDR3 is TGTGCCAGCTCACTGGCACAGACAGCGAACACCGGGGAGCTGTTTTTT. Residues: CASSLAQTANTGELFF.

Here the CDR3 reads CASSTPRGNYGYTF. Here the CDR3 DNA reads TGTGCCAGCAGCACCCCCAGGGGGAACTATGGCTACACCTTC. The chain recombines TRBV28 with TRBJ1-2, with 7 bases fitting TRBD1. Germline V gives CDR1 MDHEN, CDR2 SYDVKM. The CDR3 length is 14 residues. With V trimmed by 6 bases and J by 2 bases, 6 bases remained unmatched.

DNA of the CDR3: TGTGCCAGCAGCACAGTAGCGGGAGGGGATTCTAGCACAGATACGCAGTATTTT. This sequence encodes CASSTVAGGDSSTDTQYF. The chain links TRBV7-9 to TRBJ2-3, with TRBD2 matching over 11 bases. CDR1 and CDR2 from the germline V gene are SEHNR and FQNEAQ (reference sequence). After removal of 5 bases from V and 0 bases from J, the junction contained 10 bases not matched to a gene. This CDR3 has 18 residues.

This clone was counted a single time. The chain employs TRBV18 and TRBJ2-5; D is perhaps TRBD1 or TRBD2 (5 bases each). Between the trimmed V and J ends, which lost 4 bases and 1 base, there was a span of 13 bases. The CDR3 covers 15 residues. The germline CDR1 and CDR2 sequences are KGHSH and LQKENI. The CDR3 DNA reads TGTGCCAGCTCACGAGGGGCGAACTCCCAAGAGACCCAGTACTTC. This translates into CASSRGANSQETQYF.